The 10 T cell receptor beta chains below were found in one sample sequenced in a study of Ad26.COV2.S vaccination and SARS-CoV-2 variants. Generated by immunoSEQ multiplex PCR, the TCRdb table keeps only in-frame clones and is missing some. The sample records about 410,000 clones, roughly 90% being singletons. Sample treatment: roughly 18 received Ad26.COV2.S at low or high dose, single or two shots; roughly five received placebo; per-sample allocation not given. Samples were taken on day 63 after the first vaccine or placebo injection. Sequencing was performed on peripheral blood, taken in a trial of Ad26.COV2.S vaccine versus placebo. The source of these receptors is a person between 18 and 65 years old who received the Ad26.COV2.S COVID-19 vaccine or a placebo.

The CDR3 sequence: CASSVGLGGGLNTEAFF. The CDR3 DNA reads TGTGCCAGCAGCGTAGGTCTCGGGGGCGGCCTGAACACTGAAGCTTTCTTT. The J gene is TRBJ1-1, the V gene TRBV9, with a tentative D call TRBD1 (6 bases). This CDR3 has 17 residues. Between the trimmed V and J ends, which lost 0 bases and 0 bases, there was a span of 15 bases. Germline assignment: CDR1 SGDLS and CDR2 YYNGEE.

V and J are TRBV2 and TRBJ1-4; D unresolved. The germline CDR1 and CDR2 sequences are SNHLY and FYNNEI. Trimming removed 4 bases from V and 7 bases from J, with 13 bases in between. The CDR3 extends over 14 amino acids. The CDR3 DNA sequence: TGTGCCAGCAGTGTGGGCAGAATGGGTGAAAAACTGTTTTTT. Translating it yields CASSVGRMGEKLFF.

This chain uses TRBV3-1 (or the pseudogene TRBV3-2) with TRBJ2-4; 9 nucleotides match TRBD1. The CDR3 length is 18 residues. Germline V lookup: CDR1 LGHDT, CDR2 YNNKEL (reference sequence). J gave up 0 bases and V 4 bases, and 10 bases lay outside the gene matches. The CDR3 nucleotides read TGTGCCAGCAGCCGCACGGGACAGGGAGACCTAGCCAAAAACATTCAGTACTTC. It is translated as CASSRTGQGDLAKNIQYF.

The V gene is TRBV7-2, the J gene TRBJ2-7; 12 bases are shared with TRBD1. Germline values: CDR1 SGHTA, CDR2 FQGNSA. The junction had 4 bases not matched to a gene; V was cut back by 5 bases and J by 5 bases. This CDR3 region has 14 residues. CDR3 in amino acids: CASSRDRGRHEQYF. DNA for the CDR3: TGTGCCAGCAGCCGGGACAGGGGGCGACACGAGCAGTACTTC.

This clone was seen just once. V gene TRBV18 combines with J gene TRBJ2-5, with TRBD1 matching 7 bases. The CDR3 extends over 15 amino acids. V lost 5 bases to trimming and J lost 5 bases; unmatched junction nucleotides: 11. The V gene's germline CDR1 is KGHSH and CDR2 LQKENI. The CDR3 DNA sequence: TGTGCCAGCTCATCGGGACAGACCGATAAGGAGACCCAGTACTTC. As protein: CASSSGQTDKETQYF.

The chain carries TRBV19 and TRBJ1-1, with D possibly TRBD1 on 6 matching bases. Germline loops: CDR1 LNHDA, CDR2 SQIVND (reference sequence). V lost 8 bases and J 4 bases, leaving 17 bases between the germline ends. The CDR3 runs to 14 residues. CDR3 nucleotides: TGTGCCAGTTTCGGACAGTCTTATGGCACTGAAGCTTTCTTT. The encoded protein is CASFGQSYGTEAFF.

DNA of the CDR3: TGTGCCAGCAGTAAGGTGGGGACAGTTAACTACAATGAGCAGTTCTTC. It translates to CASSKVGTVNYNEQFF. This sequence joins TRBV2 and TRBJ2-1; TRBD1 matches at 7 bases. The V gene's germline CDR1 is SNHLY and CDR2 FYNNEI. Unmatched junction bases numbered 10, after V lost 5 bases and J lost 3 bases. This CDR3 comprises 16 residues. The complete variable domain, with remaining parts taken from reference TRBV2 and TRBJ2-1, reads EPEVTQTPSHQVTQMGQEVILRCVPISNHLYFYWYRQILGQKVEFLVSFYNNEISEKSEIFDDQFSVERPDGSNFTLKIRSTKLEDSAMYFCASSKVGTVNYNEQFFGPGTRLTVL.

The J gene is TRBJ2-7, the V gene TRBV27; either TRBD1 or TRBD2 may supply D (5 bases each). V was trimmed by 6 bases and J by 7 bases, leaving 19 bases between them. CDR1 and CDR2 (germline): MNHEY, SMNVEV (reference sequence). The CDR3 covers 14 residues. This CDR3 reads CASSTGTAMGEQYF. CDR3 nucleotide sequence: TGTGCCAGCAGCACCGGGACGGCTATGGGAGAGCAGTACTTC.

The chain carries TRBV7-2 and TRBJ2-6; the D gene is possibly TRBD2 (6 bases). CDR3 size: 15 residues. CDR1 SGHTA and CDR2 FQGNSA come from the germline V gene. The V end lost 3 bases, the J end lost 2 bases, and 8 bases lay between the germline ends. The CDR3 nucleotides read TGTGCCAGCAGCTTGTGGGGGGCTGGGGCCAACGTCCTGACTTTC. Protein sequence: CASSLWGAGANVLTF.

The chain couples TRBV10-3 to TRBJ2-7; TRBD2 is a possible D gene (6 bases). This CDR3 has 17 residues. The V gene's germline CDR1 is ENHRY and CDR2 SYGVKD. The V gene lost 0 bases and the J gene lost 12 bases, with 27 bases spanning the gap. As DNA, the CDR3 is TGTGCCATCAGTGAGTCTTCCCTCGTCTGGGGACTCGCGGCCCCGTACTTC. It yields the protein CAISESSLVWGLAAPYF.